The subject of this entry is one T cell receptor (beta chain). This clone was observed a single time. Its antigen has not been determined. No much larger clonotype is one base removed from it; base qualities were not supplied. The sample belongs to a study of T cell changes during pregnancy in multiple sclerosis (dated by TCRdb to between 2019 and 2020). About the full investigation: The study looked at changes in the T cell repertoire across pregnancy in women with multiple sclerosis.

The method was the immunoSEQ multiplex PCR assay. TCRdb carries this immuneACCESS record with in-frame sequences only. Its versions omit some clonotypes, under half of them owing to an unresolved V gene in the studies checked, with the rest unexplained. A total of under 75,000 clones appear in this sample, about 90% of them only once. Jointly, the top ten make up 0.4% to 0.5% of the sample. V is shortened by 4 bases, J by 2 bases, and the region joining them spans 8 bases. From a lookup of the germline V gene, CDR1 and CDR2 are MNHNS and SASEGT. The CDR3 runs 13 amino acids, cysteine and phenylalanine included. The CDR3 DNA has 39 bases and is translated from base 1.

This sequence was found in a female donor in good health, enrolled as a control in a pregnancy study. The sequencing used CD4+ T cells from peripheral blood mononuclear cells, collected after pregnancy. This chain is built from TRBV6-1 and TRBJ1-1; TRBD1 is possibly the D segment (6 matching bases). The CDR3 corresponds to CASSGTVNTEAFF. The bases are TGTGCCAGCAGTGGGACAGTTAACACTGAAGCTTTCTTT.